This T cell receptor (beta chain) comes out of a study of T-cell reconstitution after alpha-beta-depleted transplantation in children. Study-wide findings and caveats: Where alpha-beta T cells came from about two months after transplant was reportedly several hundred expanded graft clones. The study traced high day-60 TCRbeta diversity in some patients to surviving recipient T cells and thymic progenitors. After one year, T-cell counts and TCRbeta diversity mostly came from new T cells.

The authors prepared the TCRbeta library with unique molecular identifiers. TCRdb processed the PCR reads anew with MiXCR; each CDR3 protein has one entry. The repertoire has hundreds of thousands of distinct CDR3 sequences, roughly 14% of them found once; the top ten carry around 0.79%. Germline V gives CDR1 LGHDT, CDR2 YNNKEL (reference sequence). V was clipped by 2 bases and J by 0 bases, with 8 bases between them. The CDR3 length is 15 residues. A remark on this clonotype: The antigen is undetermined.

This sequence originates from a girl aged 2 to 10 with congenital amegakaryocytic thrombocytopenia, due to receive a stem cell transplant. The genes are TRBV3-1 and TRBJ2-1; D is ambiguous. Sequenced here: PBMCs, sampled before TCRalphabeta/CD19-depleted stem cell transplant. The CDR3 DNA reads as TGTGCCAGCAGCCAATTCGCCCGCTCCTACAATGAGCAGTTCTTC. This codes for CASSQFARSYNEQFF.